This TCR beta chain was observed in a study of shared clonotypes between healthy human individuals. Study context: There were three CD4 naive, three CD4 memory, two CD8 naive and one CD8 memory plates per donor. Regarding the study as a whole: It was observed that roughly 5.4% of naive CD4 clonotypes were shared across four donors. What rarefaction showed was incomplete sorted-subset sequencing despite large depth.

The table came from immunoSEQ multiplex PCR; TCRdb's copy has only in-frame clones and leaves some out. The sample records roughly 520,000 clones, more than 95% being singletons. CDR3 size: 13 residues. Germline CDR1 is SGHTA and CDR2 is FQGNSA. The V end lost 5 bases, the J end lost 3 bases, and 11 bases lay between the germline ends. This clone was seen just once. No antigen is known for it. It was into CD45RA+ naive and CD45RA-negative memory subsets that the CD4+ cells were split. Sequencing used naive CD4+ T cells sorted from blood. Subset of the sample: CD45RA+ positively selected. This chain joins TRBV7-2 and TRBJ2-7, with D possibly TRBD2 on 5 matching bases. The sequence derives from a woman aged 25 to 39 in good health. CDR3 DNA: TGTGCCAGCAGCCCGGCGAGGGTCTACGAGCAGTACTTC. This translates into CASSPARVYEQYF.